The clone carrying this T cell receptor (beta chain) appeared a single time. The antigen remains undetermined. The entry originates in a study of persistence of HIV-infected CD4 T cells. This was the immunoSEQ version 4 assay in survey mode. Profiled with immunoSEQ multiplex PCR; TCRdb holds only in-frame clones, not every one. The data show tens of thousands of clones, with roughly 90% seen just once and approximately 0.45% held by the top ten. Anti-CD3/anti-CD28 beads served as a nonspecific positive control stimulus. CD4+ T cells upregulating both CD40 ligand and CD69 were sorted as responding cells. The CDR3 runs to 14 residues. The trim removed 5 bases at V and 2 bases at J, leaving 2 bases unmatched. The germline gives CDR1 MDHEN, CDR2 SYDVKM. Study-level results: Degenerate expanded CDR3beta sequences were enriched among CMV- and Gag-responding cells.

Here the sequenced sample was CD4+ T cells sorted from PBMCs after roughly 20-hour stimulation, taken from a patient who received antiretroviral therapy. The clonotype comes from an adult woman with HIV who was CMV-seropositive. The chain is built from TRBV28 and TRBJ2-5; 10 bases are a match to TRBD2. The CDR3 nucleotides read TGTGCCAGCAGTGGAGCGGGGGGGCAAGAGACCCAGTACTTC. Translated: CASSGAGGQETQYF.